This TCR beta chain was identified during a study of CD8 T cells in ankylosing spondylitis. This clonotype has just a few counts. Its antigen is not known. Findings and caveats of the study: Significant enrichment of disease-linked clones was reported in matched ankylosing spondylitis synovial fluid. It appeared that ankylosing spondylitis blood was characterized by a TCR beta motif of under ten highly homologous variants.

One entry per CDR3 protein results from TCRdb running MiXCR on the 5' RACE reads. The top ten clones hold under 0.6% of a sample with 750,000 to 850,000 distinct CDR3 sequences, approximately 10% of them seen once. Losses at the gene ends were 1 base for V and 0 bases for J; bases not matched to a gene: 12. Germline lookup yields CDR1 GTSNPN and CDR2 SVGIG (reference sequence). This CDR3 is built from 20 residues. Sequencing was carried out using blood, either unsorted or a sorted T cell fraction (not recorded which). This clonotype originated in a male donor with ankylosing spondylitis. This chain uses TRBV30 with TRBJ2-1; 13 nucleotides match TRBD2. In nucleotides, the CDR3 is TGTGCCTGGAGTGAATATAGGGGACTAGCGGGACGGAGCTCCTACAATGAGCAGTTCTTC. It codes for CAWSEYRGLAGRSSYNEQFF. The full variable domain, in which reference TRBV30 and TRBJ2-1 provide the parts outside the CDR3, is SQTIHQWPATLVQPVGSPLSLECTVEGTSNPNLYWYRQAAGRGLQLLFYSVGIGQISSEVPQNLSASRPQDRQFILSSKKLLLSDSGFYLCAWSEYRGLAGRSSYNEQFFGPGTRLTVL.